This T cell receptor (beta chain) stems from a study of neurological immune-mediated disorders. In germline, CDR1 is DFQATT, CDR2 SNEGSKA (reference sequence). This CDR3 has 18 amino acids. With V trimmed by 2 bases and J by 6 bases, 12 bases remained unmatched. One entry per CDR3 protein results from TCRdb running MiXCR on the 5' RACE reads. The data contain some 79,000 distinct CDR3 sequences, about 14% of them singletons. The rearrangement links TRBV20-1 to TRBJ1-6; the match to TRBD1 covers 11 bases. This clonotype originated in a woman aged 45 to 65 in good health. Sample: PBMCs. The CDR3 DNA reads as TGCAGTGCTAGACCCGGGACAGGGGGAGTTCTAGGTAATTCACCCCTCCACTTT. Its protein is CSARPGTGGVLGNSPLHF.